This section outlines one T cell receptor (beta chain) sequence together with its context. The sample comes from a study of PD-L1 blockade in urothelial cancer. Generated by immunoSEQ multiplex PCR, the TCRdb table keeps only in-frame clones and is missing some. The sample includes around 100,000 clones, around 86% seen only once; the top ten take roughly 2%. Time point denoted: pretreatment peripheral blood. Trimming removed 6 bases from V and 6 bases from J, with 18 bases in between. The CDR3 covers 14 residues. The germline V gene has CDR1 MDHEN and CDR2 SYDVKM. The TCR was taken from a man in his 60s with urothelial cancer. The chain couples TRBV28 to TRBJ2-7; tentatively, D is TRBD1 (6 bases). The material was PBMCs, obtained around atezolizumab (anti-PD-L1) treatment. The CDR3, as DNA: TGTGCCAGCAGCCACAGGGCCCCTATTTCCGAGCAGTACTTC. Protein sequence: CASSHRAPISEQYF.